The sample holds one count of the clone carrying this T cell receptor beta chain. Antigen specificity is unknown. This sample was taken from a study of shared clonotypes between healthy human individuals. Study outcomes and limitations: Researchers found naive subsets generally carried larger estimated richness than memory subsets.

Here immunoSEQ multiplex PCR was the method, and the copy in TCRdb shows in-frame clones only, minus some. The sample has around 1.1 million clones, approximately 80% seen once. The sequenced material came from memory CD4+ T cells from PBMCs. Subset meaning: CD45RA-negative fraction. The clonotype originates from a man younger than 35 in good health. Some clones in this sample may be carry-over from other donors' samples.

CDR3 sequence reads: CAWRGEAGNTIYF. The CDR3 nucleotides read TGTGCCTGGAGAGGTGAAGCTGGAAACACCATATATTTT. The chain combines TRBV30 with TRBJ1-3; D is ambiguous. Trimming shortened V by 3 bases and J by 2 bases, and 8 bases separated the two germline ends. This CDR3 spans 13 amino acids. Germline-derived CDR1 and CDR2 are GTSNPN and SVGIG (reference sequence).